These T cell receptor beta chains were read from a single sample in a study of blood T cell repertoires in COVID-19. Data came from immunoSEQ multiplex PCR; TCRdb stores just in-frame clones and leaves some out. Of some 340,000 clones in the sample, about four fifths are singletons; the top ten hold about 2.7%. The sequencing sample was made of peripheral blood. The source of these receptors is a man under 40 with active or convalescent COVID-19. Each CDR3 is given with its conserved first and last residue. Fields, in order: CDR3 length, clone size, V gene, D gene, J gene, CDR3 protein. The D gene is left open where the match is weak. Expanded clones get a size class; other rows say once, few or many, or leave the size out.

CDR3 length: 16; clone size: .; V gene: TRBV18; D gene: TRBD2; J gene: TRBJ2-1; CDR3 protein: CASSSFTSGRIGEQFF
CDR3 length: 15; clone size: .; V gene: TRBV7-2; D gene: .; J gene: TRBJ1-3; CDR3 protein: CASSFLQGSGNTIYF
CDR3 length: 15; clone size: .; V gene: TRBV28; D gene: TRBD2; J gene: TRBJ2-2; CDR3 protein: CASSSTSGNVGELFF
CDR3 length: 12; clone size: .; V gene: TRBV5-6; D gene: TRBD1; J gene: TRBJ2-3; CDR3 protein: CASSWTGGPLYF
CDR3 length: 15; clone size: .; V gene: TRBV11-2; D gene: .; J gene: TRBJ1-2; CDR3 protein: CASSQGGQPWSGYTF
CDR3 length: 15; clone size: .; V gene: TRBV6-6; D gene: .; J gene: TRBJ1-2; CDR3 protein: CASSYGVRGHYGYTF
CDR3 length: 13; clone size: .; V gene: TRBV13; D gene: .; J gene: TRBJ2-3; CDR3 protein: CASSGGTADTQYF
CDR3 length: 16; clone size: .; V gene: TRBV7-2; D gene: TRBD1; J gene: TRBJ1-2; CDR3 protein: CASSLPNRGANYGYTF
CDR3 length: 19; clone size: .; V gene: TRBV4-3; D gene: TRBD2; J gene: TRBJ2-3; CDR3 protein: CASSQDRLAGSSSTDTQYF
CDR3 length: 15; clone size: .; V gene: TRBV19; D gene: .; J gene: TRBJ1-1; CDR3 protein: CASSWAGRMNTEAFF
CDR3 length: 15; clone size: .; V gene: TRBV19; D gene: .; J gene: TRBJ1-4; CDR3 protein: CASTDAGATNEKLFF
CDR3 length: 14; clone size: few; V gene: TRBV2; D gene: .; J gene: TRBJ1-6; CDR3 protein: CASSVGTMGSPLHF
CDR3 length: 14; clone size: .; V gene: TRBV3-1/TRBV3-2; D gene: .; J gene: TRBJ1-6; CDR3 protein: CASRQGGRNSPLHF
CDR3 length: 15; clone size: .; V gene: TRBV9; D gene: TRBD1; J gene: TRBJ1-2; CDR3 protein: CASTPRSGTGYGYTF